This T cell receptor beta chain appears in the sequencing data of a study of cytomegalovirus exposure and HLA in healthy donors (dated by TCRdb to the late 2010s). A note on the overall study: According to an earlier analysis of a few hundred of the donors, 150 million to 200 million T cells yielded 90 million to 130 million unique TCR beta sequences and approximately 300 Gb of sequence data. An early release covering around 630 HLA-typed donors comprised 250 to 350 gigabases of sequencing data and roughly 86 million unique TCR sequences. Of the roughly 400 genotyped donors, roughly 76% were placed in the genetic ancestry cluster associated with self-reported Caucasian donors. The study was designed to test whether signatures of past pathogen exposure could be identified by cataloging public T cell receptors. Using immunosequencing, the study profiled T cell repertoires from about 610 subjects and related those repertoires to cytomegalovirus serostatus. A separate validation cohort of roughly 130 different subjects was used in addition to the approximately 670-subject first cohort. High-throughput TCR immunosequencing, statistical association of individual TCRs with disease status, and machine learning were combined to predict cytomegalovirus infection status. A later analysis re-analyzed previously published TCR beta repertoires from 550 to 700 donors and added high-resolution HLA genotyping to study TCR occurrence patterns. The later analysis used no new phenotypic data to find candidate immune exposures, relying instead on TCR beta sequences and their occurrence across donors. An earlier analysis of 587 of the donors used high-throughput TCR beta sequencing to judge whether each TCR beta V gene segment behaved as functional or pseudogenic. Alongside the repertoire data, information on donor age, sex, ethnicity and CMV serostatus was compiled. In a later genetic analysis, genome-wide SNP genotypes for about three fifths of the 666 donors were used, and that subset was treated as a discovery cohort. All discovery cohort repertoires had been generated on a single sequencing platform. HLA typing covered class I and class II loci at four-digit resolution. The number of donors typed differed by locus, with roughly 620-630 for A, B, C, DRB1 and DQB1, roughly 520 for DQA1, 600 to 610 for DPA1, and around 430 for DPB1. A few DR-DQ haplotypes were treated as single units for association and clustering because of strong linkage in the cohort. On average, around 230,000 unique TCR beta nucleotide sequences were sequenced per donor among several hundred genotyped donors of the cohort, with 15% to 20% of those sequences being non-productive.

The cohort comprised 550 to 700 healthy bone marrow donors. All cohort members were sampled while nominally healthy, although unrecorded immune exposures were likely present. The donor was CMV seropositive and belonged to the group of a few hundred seropositive cohort members. A peripheral blood sample was provided by each donor, and peripheral blood mononuclear cells were used for TCR beta sequencing. Genomic DNA extraction from the blood cell samples was performed with the Qiagen DNeasy Blood Extraction Kit. The library was generated by the immunoSEQ multiplex PCR assay. For the multiplex PCR, a mixture combining 60 forward primers for TCR Vbeta segments and 13 reverse primers for TCR Jbeta segments was used. Amplification of the CDR3 region of rearranged TCR beta genes was performed with a multiplex PCR assay on genomic DNA. The Illumina HiSeq System was used to sequence the amplified TCR beta libraries as 87-base-pair reads. As for how the authors treated the data: Across the 670 or so repertoires, a later analysis counted roughly 77 million unique TCR beta chains, some 11 million of which were shared by at least two donors. A nearest-neighbor algorithm error-corrected the raw reads and collapsed the reads into unique sequences, merging closely related sequences to remove PCR and sequencing errors. To assign V, D and J gene segments, CDR3 sequences were aligned to IMGT reference sequences. Each retained sequence needed at least a six-nucleotide match to both a V gene segment and a J gene segment. Rearrangements were called productive when the CDR3 lacked stop codons and stayed in frame with V and J; all others were non-productive. Following IMGT convention, CDR3 was defined as the stretch from the second conserved V-encoded cysteine up to the conserved J-encoded phenylalanine. The earlier analysis of around 640 of the donors excluded sequences that lacked an unambiguous match to a single V gene segment. An earlier analysis of 587 of the donors classified V segments as functional when productive rearrangements were above 56.7% and as segregating when the standard deviation between donors was above 5%. A statistical classification framework was built for diagnosing cytomegalovirus status from the catalog of TCR beta chain sequences. In a later analysis, V and J genes were assigned by comparing TCR nucleotide sequences against IMGT/GENE-DB human TR gene sequences. The TCRdist pipeline was used in a later analysis to assign CDR3 sequences and most-parsimonious VDJ recombination scenarios. A later analysis defined each TCR beta chain by its CDR3 amino acid sequence plus V-gene family, and excluded reads lacking a unique V-gene family. As a way to deal with suspected cross-contamination and a sequencing artifact, a later analysis dropped approximately 570 nucleotide sequences that were highly shared and had low generation probability. A later analysis calculated a clonal expansion index for each public chain from normalized within-repertoire ranks of inferred template counts. In a later analysis, generation probabilities were computed using a VDJ recombination model fitted to out-of-frame rearrangements, and the results were checked against IGoR. In a later analysis, TCR-TCR, TCR-HLA and TCR-CMV co-occurrence was scored with hypergeometric tests, and a repertoire-size bias correction was applied to TCR pairs. A later analysis estimated false discovery rates by permuting HLA or CMV assignments 20 times. In a later analysis, co-occurring TCRs were grouped with DBSCAN, and TCRdist sequence similarity was added when clustering was performed within HLA-allele-positive subsets. Repertoires with fewer than 30,000 or more than 120,000 public chains, plus five repertoires with anomalous nucleotide sharing, were excluded from co-occurrence clustering. The clones in this table, taken by TCRdb from immuneACCESS, are in-frame only. Not every clone is retained; where verified, under half of the shortfall comes from an unresolved V gene, and the cause of the rest is unknown. That table furnishes V, J and clone size, whereas the DNA furnished D and trimming. This sample gives around 160,000 clones in total; just over 70% of them show up just once. In total, the top ten clones hold 4.7% of the sample.

Clipping removes 0 bases from V and 2 bases from J, with 4 as the unmatched junction base count. The CDR3, from cysteine to phenylalanine, totals 16 residues. Of all the DNA, just the CDR3 is kept, 48 bases in frame from base 1. From the germline V gene, CDR1 is SGHRS and CDR2 is YFSETQ. This clone was found once. Which antigen it targets is not known. Base-call qualities are not available, and no considerably larger clone is one nucleotide away. Overall study results and their limits: According to the authors, the approach could potentially be generalized to other disease states and immunological phenotypes. Because some donors lacked HLA typing at each locus, the association tests relied only on the typed subset. Linkage disequilibrium might explain the correlated functional status among segregating V segments, but an unknown experimental factor could not be ruled out. Three of the identified cytomegalovirus-associated TCR beta chains were confirmed in vitro to be specific for cytomegalovirus antigens. A further reported finding was that TCR beta sequences accurately predicted the HLA-A and HLA-B alleles for most subjects in the first cohort. Assigning TCR associations to individual alleles was difficult when HLA alleles, especially DR and DQ, strongly co-occurred. An earlier analysis of 450 to 750 of the donors showed that most TCR beta V segments appeared in productive rearrangements either about 87% or about 30% of the time, which broadly matched IMGT annotations. Because counts were too low, about 18 rarely observed V segments, including chromosome 9 orphons, were left out of the earlier analysis of over 550 of the donors. According to a later analysis, most CMV-associated TCR beta chains appeared to be HLA-restricted, and the HLA associations seemed to be driven largely by CMV exposure. A cluster of highly shared sequence variants was judged likely to represent a technical artifact of the sequencing pipeline. Most TCR sequences were seen in very few donors, while some public TCRs were found in many individuals. According to a later analysis, TCR association rates differed among HLA loci, with DRB1 alleles showing the most associated TCRs and HLA-C alleles showing the fewest. The presence/absence analyses assumed that sequencing depth was roughly uniform across donors, and that assumption may not be true. In this cohort, only TCR beta chains were sequenced, and detectable features were limited by the absence of alpha or paired-chain data. Specific HLA alleles were associated with around 18,000 TCR beta sequences at a false discovery rate of 0.05 in a later analysis. Compared with the roughly 720-donor mean, donors in an Asian-associated ancestry cluster had fewer N-insertions in productive TCRs, according to a later genetic analysis. A later analysis reported that several top co-occurrence clusters appeared linked to parvovirus B19, influenza, CMV and Epstein-Barr virus. In the study, some 160 TCR beta chains were listed as associated with cytomegalovirus. The classifier was reported to diagnose cytomegalovirus status with high specificity and sensitivity in both the original and validation cohorts. In a later analysis, HLA-associated TCR beta chains were found to be more clonally expanded and to have lower generation probabilities than equally common non-associated chains. Because the 87-base-pair reads could not distinguish some IMGT-functional V segments, including TRBV6-2 and TRBV6-3, those segments were excluded. An association between a missense DCLRE1C variant and V-gene and J-gene trimming of TCR beta chains was found in a later genetic analysis and replicated in an independent cohort. Immune exposure information for the cohort was limited to CMV serostatus.

The TCR originated in a man between 18 and 35 years old in good health and CMV-seropositive. The rearrangement joined TRBV5-1 to TRBJ2-3; TRBD2 aligns with 9 central bases. Sequencing used PBMCs. The CDR3 region reads CASSLDPSGDTDTQYF. The DNA reads TGCGCCAGCAGCTTGGACCCTAGCGGGGACACAGATACGCAGTATTTT.